The source of this T cell receptor beta chain is a study of cytomegalovirus exposure and HLA in healthy donors (dated by TCRdb to 2016 to 2017). Some background on the complete study: In an earlier analysis of some 550 of the donors, about 270 Gb of sequence data and 100 million or so unique TCR beta sequences from 180 million or so T cells were reported. Roughly 300 gigabases of sequencing data and around 80 million unique TCR sequences made up an early release that covered 500 to 700 HLA-typed donors. Among the roughly 410 genotyped donors, around 81% belonged to the genetic ancestry cluster associated with self-reported Caucasian donors. The aim of the study was to test whether cataloging public T cell receptors could identify signatures of past pathogen exposure. The study profiled the T cell repertoires of around 700 subjects by immunosequencing and related them to cytomegalovirus serostatus. Along with the approximately 650-subject first cohort, a separate validation cohort of over a hundred different subjects was used. To predict cytomegalovirus infection status, the study brought together high-throughput TCR immunosequencing, statistical association of individual TCRs with disease status, and machine learning. A later analysis re-examined previously published TCR beta repertoires from just over 650 donors and added high-resolution HLA genotyping to investigate patterns of TCR occurrence. Rather than drawing on any new phenotypic data, the later analysis identified candidate immune exposures from TCR beta sequences and the way those sequences occurred across donors. To decide whether each TCR beta V gene segment behaved as functional or pseudogenic, an earlier analysis of 587 of the donors relied on high-throughput TCR beta sequencing. Donor age, sex, ethnicity and CMV serostatus were compiled alongside the repertoire data. In a later genetic analysis, genome-wide SNP genotypes for about three fifths of the 666 donors were used, and that subset was treated as a discovery cohort. Every repertoire in the discovery cohort had been generated on one and the same sequencing platform. Both class I and class II loci were covered by HLA typing, at four-digit resolution. The number of donors typed differed by locus, with 629-630 for A, B, C, DRB1 and DQB1, more than 500 for DQA1, 600 to 610 for DPA1, and roughly 450 for DPB1. Four to six DR-DQ haplotypes were handled as single units for association and clustering, since linkage in the cohort was strong. Among around 400 genotyped donors of the cohort, an average of approximately 200,000 unique TCR beta nucleotide sequences was sequenced per donor, of which 15% to 20% were non-productive. What the authors observed across the whole study: The study gave a list of 150 to 200 TCR beta chains associated with cytomegalovirus. HLA typing was unavailable for some donors at each locus, so association tests used only the typed subset. According to a later analysis, most CMV-associated TCR beta chains appeared to be HLA-restricted, and the HLA associations seemed to be driven largely by CMV exposure. In a later analysis, the rate of TCR association differed among HLA loci, with DRB1 alleles having the most associated TCRs and HLA-C alleles having the fewest. Linkage disequilibrium might explain the correlated functional status among segregating V segments, but an unknown experimental factor could not be ruled out. A later analysis reported that several top co-occurrence clusters appeared linked to parvovirus B19, influenza, CMV and Epstein-Barr virus. In vitro tests confirmed that a few of the cytomegalovirus-associated TCR beta chains recognize cytomegalovirus antigens. An earlier analysis of 450 to 750 of the donors showed that most TCR beta V segments appeared in productive rearrangements either about 87% or about 30% of the time, which broadly matched IMGT annotations. The 87-base-pair reads could not distinguish some IMGT-functional V segments, including TRBV6-2 and TRBV6-3, so those segments were excluded. The presence/absence analyses assumed that sequencing depth was roughly uniform across donors, and that assumption may not be true. The sequencing pipeline was judged likely to have produced a cluster of highly shared sequence variants as a technical artifact. In both the original and validation cohorts, the classifier was reported to diagnose cytomegalovirus status with high specificity and sensitivity. Compared with the approximately 720-donor mean, donors in an Asian-associated ancestry cluster had fewer N-insertions in productive TCRs, according to a later genetic analysis. Strong co-occurrence of HLA alleles, especially DR and DQ, made assigning TCR associations to individual alleles difficult. A later analysis found that HLA-associated TCR beta chains were more clonally expanded and had lower generation probabilities than equally common non-associated chains. Because counts were too low, 15 to 20 rarely observed V segments, including chromosome 9 orphons, were excluded from the earlier analysis of roughly 580 of the donors. The cohort was sequenced for TCR beta chains only, and without alpha or paired-chain data the features that could be detected were limited. For the cohort, immune exposure information was limited to CMV serostatus. A further reported finding was that TCR beta sequences accurately predicted the HLA-A and HLA-B alleles for most subjects in the first cohort. The authors suggested that the approach could potentially be extended to other disease states and immunological phenotypes. V-gene and J-gene trimming of TCR beta chains was associated with a missense DCLRE1C variant in a later genetic analysis, and the association was replicated in an independent cohort. While some public TCRs were present in many individuals, most TCR sequences turned up only very rarely across donors. At a false discovery rate of 0.05, a later analysis linked roughly 17,000 TCR beta sequences to specific HLA alleles.

This clone was detected a few times. It lacks a known antigen. Nothing much larger sits one base from this clone, and base qualities are not available. The cohort comprised 710 or so healthy bone marrow donors. At the time of sampling, every cohort member was nominally healthy, though immune exposures that went unrecorded were likely present. The donor was CMV seropositive and belonged to the group of a few hundred seropositive cohort members. Each donor provided a peripheral blood sample, and peripheral blood mononuclear cells were used for TCR beta sequencing. The Qiagen DNeasy Blood Extraction Kit was used to extract genomic DNA from the blood cell samples. Libraries came from the immunoSEQ multiplex PCR assay. For the multiplex PCR, a mixture combining 60 forward primers for TCR Vbeta segments and 13 reverse primers for TCR Jbeta segments was used. A multiplex PCR assay on genomic DNA amplified the CDR3 region of rearranged TCR beta genes. The amplified TCR beta libraries were sequenced on the Illumina HiSeq System as 87-base-pair reads. Regarding the original processing steps: In a later analysis, tens of millions of unique TCR beta chains were counted across the approximately 670 repertoires, and roughly 11 million of these chains were shared by at least two donors. Raw reads were error-corrected and collapsed into unique sequences with a nearest-neighbor algorithm that merged closely related sequences to remove PCR and sequencing errors. CDR3 sequences were aligned to IMGT reference sequences to assign V, D and J gene segments. For a sequence to be retained, a match of at least six nucleotides was required to both a V gene segment and a J gene segment. Rearrangements were called productive when the CDR3 lacked stop codons and stayed in frame with V and J; all others were non-productive. Following IMGT convention, CDR3 was defined as the stretch from the second conserved V-encoded cysteine up to the conserved J-encoded phenylalanine. The earlier analysis of 587 of the donors excluded sequences that lacked an unambiguous match to a single V gene segment. In an earlier analysis of roughly 500 of the donors, V segments were called functional above 56.7% productive rearrangements and were called segregating when the between-donor standard deviation exceeded 5%. A statistical classification framework was built for diagnosing cytomegalovirus status from the catalog of TCR beta chain sequences. A later analysis assigned V and J genes by comparing TCR nucleotide sequences with IMGT/GENE-DB human TR gene sequences. In a later analysis, CDR3 sequences and most-parsimonious VDJ recombination scenarios were assigned using the TCRdist pipeline. A later analysis defined each TCR beta chain by its CDR3 amino acid sequence plus V-gene family, and excluded reads lacking a unique V-gene family. In a later analysis, 500 to 700 highly shared, low-generation-probability nucleotide sequences were removed to address suspected cross-contamination and a sequencing artifact. A later analysis calculated a clonal expansion index for each public chain from normalized within-repertoire ranks of inferred template counts. In a later analysis, generation probabilities were computed with a VDJ recombination model fitted to out-of-frame rearrangements, and the resulting probabilities were checked against IGoR. Hypergeometric tests were used in a later analysis to score TCR-TCR, TCR-HLA and TCR-CMV co-occurrence, with a repertoire-size bias correction applied to the TCR pairs. A later analysis estimated false discovery rates by permuting HLA or CMV assignments 20 times. In a later analysis, co-occurring TCRs were grouped with DBSCAN, and TCRdist sequence similarity was added when clustering was performed within HLA-allele-positive subsets. For co-occurrence clustering, repertoires with fewer than 30,000 or more than 120,000 public chains were excluded, along with roughly 5 repertoires with anomalous nucleotide sharing. The source is immuneACCESS, and TCRdb retained only in-frame sequences with V and J called. Part of the clones is not carried over; for the studies checked, unresolved V genes explain less than half of this, and the remainder is unexplained. Clone size and the V and J calls come from that table; the DNA yielded D and trimming. For this sample the table gives 100,000 to 120,000 clones, of which more than 9.5% were detected only once. Clones ranked in the top ten supply about a sixth of the sample.

CDR1 and CDR2 are read off the germline V gene as SGHVS and FQNEAQ. The germline V and J ends show losses of 5 bases and 0 bases respectively, and no gene match explains 7 bases of the junction. From its cysteine to its phenylalanine, the CDR3 spans 15 amino acids. Left in the record is the CDR3 DNA by itself, 45 bases read in frame from the first base. This TCR was sampled from a man aged 35-49 years in good health and CMV-seropositive. The chain links TRBV7-8 with TRBJ2-7, and TRBD1 aligns with 7 junction nucleotides. The sequencing sample was made of PBMCs. The nucleotide sequence is TGTGCCAGCAGCCCAGACAGGGCCAGCTCCTACGAGCAGTACTTC. The encoded protein is CASSPDRASSYEQYF. Outside the CDR3, residues come from the reference TRBV7-8 and TRBJ2-7 proteins, so the full variable domain is: GAGVSQSPRYKVAKRGQDVALRCDPISGHVSLFWYQQALGQGPEFLTYFQNEAQLDKSGLPSDRFFAERPEGSVSTLKIQRTQQEDSAVYLCASSPDRASSYEQYFGPGTRLTVT.